The 21 T cell receptor beta chains below all came from one sample that was sequenced in a study of prognosis after radiotherapy for stage I lung cancer (dated by TCRdb to about 2021). Sequenced using an Illumina HiSeq 3000. Two rounds of multiplex PCR on genomic DNA were used to amplify the TCR beta CDR3 region. In the first PCR round, primers specific to each TRBV and TRBJ gene were used, and the primer sequences were filed in Chinese patent CN105087789A. Using fastp at Q25 and MiXCR, TCRdb reprocessed the public reads and kept productive beta chains. Records with the same CDR3 protein are collapsed into one entry carrying the most frequent genes and DNA. The sample profile shows 30,000 to 35,000 distinct CDR3 sequences; 48% of them were found once. The top ten constitute approximately 15% of the sample. Source: PBMCs, taken before or after stereotactic body radiation therapy (not recorded which). Source of these receptors: a donor aged 50 or older with non-small cell lung cancer.

The chain recombines TRBV9 with TRBJ2-1; TRBD1 aligns across 7 bases. The CDR3 consists of 13 residues. V dropped 4 bases and J dropped 12; count of bases not matched to a gene: 10. Germline CDR1 reads SGDLS; CDR2 reads YYNGEE. This CDR3 reads CASSPTTGQRQFF. For the CDR3, the DNA is TGTGCCAGCAGCCCAACAACGGGACAGCGGCAGTTCTTC.

This clonotype has ten or more counts. CDR3 protein: CASSLRPPAQTTGWGKTQYF. As DNA, the CDR3 is TGTGCCAGCAGCTTAAGACCACCCGCCCAGACGACAGGGTGGGGGAAGACCCAGTACTTC. The J gene is TRBJ2-5, the V gene TRBV7-2, with 7 bases matching TRBD1. The CDR3 totals 20 residues. Germline CDR1 is SGHTA and CDR2 is FQGNSA. V shed 2 bases and J 6 bases; nucleotides not matched to a gene: 24.

This clonotype was counted at least ten times. This chain links TRBV5-6 with TRBJ1-2, with D uncertain. The germline V and J ends were trimmed by 2 bases and 4 bases, with 15 bases remaining between them. The germline CDR1 and CDR2 sequences are SGHDT and YYEEEE. The CDR3 totals 15 residues. DNA of the CDR3: TGTGCCAGCAGCTTAGGAGGAATGAACGCCTATGGCTACACCTTC. This gives the protein CASSLGGMNAYGYTF.

In this sample, this clonotype turned up many times. This chain connects TRBV10-3 to TRBJ2-1, with D possibly TRBD2 on 6 matching bases. The CDR3 has 15 amino acids. Trimming took off 2 bases at V and 3 bases at J, with 11 bases between the two ends. CDR1 is ENHRY and CDR2 is SYGVKD in the germline V gene. CDR3 bases: TGTGCCATCAGTGAGCCTACGGGGGTCTACAATGAGCAGTTCTTC. This gives the protein CAISEPTGVYNEQFF.

This clonotype was counted at least ten times. Just one base apart from a much larger clone, this may be a read error. This is likely a read error, given that the CDR3 carries no conserved phenylalanine or tryptophan at its end. The rearrangement uses TRBV4-1 and TRBJ1-3; D remains unclear. The V end was cut by 5 bases, the J end by 0 bases, with 8 bases between. The CDR3 has 14 amino acids. Germline V CDR1 and CDR2: MGHRA, YSYEKL. The CDR3 bases are TGCGCCAGCAGCAAGGAAACCTCTGGAAACACCATATATCTT. It yields the protein CASSKETSGNTIYL.

This clonotype was seen just once. One junction end disagrees with the germline gene, perhaps due to a read error. The chain links TRBV20-1 to TRBJ2-7; possible D gene TRBD2, 5 bases. The CDR3 loop spans 15 amino acids. Germline assignment: CDR1 DFQATT and CDR2 SNEGSKA (reference sequence). The CDR3 loop reads CSAARIHLGLYEKYF. CDR3 sequence (DNA): TGCAGTGCTGCCAGGATCCACCTCGGACTCTACGAGAAGTACTTC.

This clonotype was counted ten times or more. The rearrangement uses TRBV5-1 and TRBJ1-4; D is undetermined. The CDR3 consists of 16 residues. CDR1 and CDR2 from the germline V gene are SGHRS and YFSETQ. The V and J ends lost 0 bases and 0 bases respectively, with 9 bases between them. The CDR3: CASSLAPSPTNEKLFF. In DNA form, the CDR3 reads TGCGCCAGCAGCTTGGCCCCCTCACCAACTAATGAAAAACTGTTTTTT. Supplemented by reference TRBV5-1 and TRBJ1-4, the full variable domain reads KAGVTQTPRYLIKTRGQQVTLSCSPISGHRSVSWYQQTPGQGLQFLFEYFSETQRNKGNFPGRFSGRQFSNSRSEMNVSTLELGDSALYLCASSLAPSPTNEKLFFGSGTQLSVL.

The gene calls are TRBV20-1 and TRBJ2-2; TRBD2 agrees at 9 bases. The CDR3 has 19 amino acids. Germline loops: CDR1 DFQATT, CDR2 SNEGSKA (reference sequence). With 7 bases clipped from V and 7 bases from J, the junction kept 25 bases outside the gene matches. CDR3 sequence reads: CSVIVPVALAGGAGGELFF. For the CDR3, the DNA is TGCAGTGTCATCGTACCAGTAGCACTAGCGGGTGGGGCCGGCGGGGAGCTGTTTTTT.

This clonotype was seen a handful of times. The gene calls are TRBV12-3 or TRBV12-4 and TRBJ2-6; D ambiguous. This CDR3 is built from 14 residues. The V and J ends lost 3 bases and 0 bases respectively, with 3 bases between them. The CDR3 sequence: CASSFNSGANVLTF. In nucleotides, the CDR3 is TGTGCCAGCAGTTTCAACTCTGGGGCCAACGTCCTGACTTTC.

This clonotype was observed at least ten times. The chain joins TRBV12-3 or TRBV12-4 to TRBJ2-3, with no clear D. This CDR3 region has 12 residues. Trimming shortened V by 5 bases and J by 2 bases, and 5 bases separated the two germline ends. Here the CDR3 reads CASSPYTDTQYF. CDR3 nucleotide sequence: TGTGCCAGCAGTCCCTACACAGATACGCAGTATTTT.

This clonotype was counted many times. The chain recombines TRBV5-1 with TRBJ1-1; D call uncertain. V was trimmed by 4 bases and J by 5 bases, leaving 12 bases between them. This CDR3 spans 13 amino acids. Germline V lookup: CDR1 SGHRS, CDR2 YFSETQ. As DNA, the CDR3 is TGCGCCAGCAGCACAACAGCCCAAACTGAAGCTTTCTTT. Protein product: CASSTTAQTEAFF.

The chain recombines TRBV6-2 or TRBV6-3 with TRBJ1-5, with TRBD1 as a possible D gene (5 bases). This CDR3 is built from 14 residues. Germline CDR1 and CDR2: MNHEY and SVGEGT. Trimming took off 2 bases at V and 5 bases at J, with 10 bases between the two ends. The DNA for the CDR3 is TGTGCCAGCAGTTACGGGGCAGCCCATCAGCCCCAGCATTTT. This sequence encodes CASSYGAAHQPQHF.

The chain links TRBV7-6 to TRBJ2-7, with 8 bases identical to TRBD2. V dropped 8 bases and J dropped 3; count of bases not matched to a gene: 9. The germline V gene encodes CDR1 SGHVS and CDR2 FNYEAQ. CDR3 length equals 14 residues. The CDR3 protein is CASRLEREGYEQYF. The CDR3 region has the DNA TGTGCCAGCCGCCTTGAACGGGAGGGCTACGAGCAGTACTTC.

V gene TRBV6-9 combines with J gene TRBJ2-7; 10 nucleotides line up with TRBD2. The CDR3 runs 19 residues. The ends lost 1 base at V and 3 bases at J; junction bases unmatched: 15. CDR1 and CDR2 from the germline V gene are MNHGY and SVAAGI. DNA of the CDR3: TGTGCCAGCAGTTATTTCCGGACAGTGAAGGGACTAGCGCACTACGAGCAGTACTTC. It yields the protein CASSYFRTVKGLAHYEQYF.

This clonotype was recorded at least ten times. The V and J genes are TRBV18 and TRBJ2-1; D tentatively fits TRBD1 or TRBD2 (5 bases each). In germline, CDR1 is KGHSH, CDR2 LQKENI. Trimming cost V 1 base and J 8 bases, with 15 bases left between them. This CDR3 comprises 15 residues. CDR3 protein: CASSPQAGSEDEQFF. CDR3 DNA sequence: TGTGCCAGCTCACCACAGGCAGGGTCGGAGGATGAGCAGTTCTTC.

The table lists this clonotype with a count of one. Germline is not matched at one junction end, which may reflect a read error. This rearrangement joins TRBV28 to TRBJ1-5, with no clear D. In germline, CDR1 is MDHEN, CDR2 SYDVKM. CDR3 length: 13 amino acids. DNA for the CDR3: TGTGCCAGCAGAACGGGGTTCAATCAGCCCCAGCACTTT. Protein: CASRTGFNQPQHF.

Ten or more counts support this clonotype. The CDR3 here is CASSGGGETQYF. The CDR3 DNA reads TGTGCCAGCAGCGGGGGAGGAGAGACCCAGTACTTC. This rearrangement joins TRBV2 to TRBJ2-5, with a possible D match to TRBD2 (6 bases). Per the germline V gene, CDR1 is SNHLY and CDR2 is FYNNEI. The CDR3 length is 12 residues. The germline V and J ends were trimmed by 6 bases and 4 bases, with 9 bases remaining between them.

The chain is built from TRBV7-3 and TRBJ2-3; D is possibly TRBD1 (6 bases). The CDR3 contains 13 residues. Germline CDR1 reads SGHTA; CDR2 reads FQGTGA. Between the trimmed V and J ends, which lost 6 bases and 6 bases, there was a span of 13 bases. The CDR3 is CASSLQGADTQYF. CDR3 DNA sequence: TGTGCCAGCAGTCTACAGGGAGCTGATACGCAGTATTTT. Based on the CDR3 plus reference TRBV7-3 and TRBJ2-3, the full variable domain is GAGVSQTPSNKVTEKGKYVELRCDPISGHTALYWYRQSLGQGPEFLIYFQGTGAADDSGLPNDRFFAVRPEGSVSTLKIQRTERGDSAVYLCASSLQGADTQYFGPGTRLTVL.

Worth noting for this clonotype: A read error is the likely source, as a far larger clone sits one nucleotide away. The chain combines TRBV7-9 with TRBJ2-7; D unresolved. V lost 1 base and J 4 bases, leaving 11 bases between the germline ends. This CDR3 is 14 amino acids long. Germline V gives CDR1 SEHNR, CDR2 FQNEAQ (reference sequence). The CDR3 region is CASSLEGVEYEQYF. In DNA, the CDR3 is TGTGCCAGCAGCTTAGAAGGCGTGGAGTACGAGCAGTACTTC.

The J gene is TRBJ2-3, the V gene TRBV13, with D possibly TRBD2 on 5 matching bases. The CDR3 is made up of 16 amino acids. V lost 1 base to trimming and J lost 1 base, with 12 bases between them. Germline CDR1 and CDR2: PRHDT and FYEKMQ (reference sequence). CDR3 sequence (DNA): TGTGCCAGCAGCTTAGAGGGAGAGCTTCGCACAGATACGCAGTATTTT. Translated: CASSLEGELRTDTQYF.

In this sample, this clonotype turned up many times. The chain combines TRBV28 with TRBJ1-6, with TRBD1 matching over 9 bases. The CDR3 sequence is 17 residues long. Germline loops: CDR1 MDHEN, CDR2 SYDVKM. Trimming cost V 6 bases and J 8 bases; bases outside gene matches: 14. The CDR3 region has the DNA TGTGCCAGCAGCGGGGGGGGCGGGACAGGGAGGTATTCACCCCTCCACTTT. This translates into CASSGGGGTGRYSPLHF.